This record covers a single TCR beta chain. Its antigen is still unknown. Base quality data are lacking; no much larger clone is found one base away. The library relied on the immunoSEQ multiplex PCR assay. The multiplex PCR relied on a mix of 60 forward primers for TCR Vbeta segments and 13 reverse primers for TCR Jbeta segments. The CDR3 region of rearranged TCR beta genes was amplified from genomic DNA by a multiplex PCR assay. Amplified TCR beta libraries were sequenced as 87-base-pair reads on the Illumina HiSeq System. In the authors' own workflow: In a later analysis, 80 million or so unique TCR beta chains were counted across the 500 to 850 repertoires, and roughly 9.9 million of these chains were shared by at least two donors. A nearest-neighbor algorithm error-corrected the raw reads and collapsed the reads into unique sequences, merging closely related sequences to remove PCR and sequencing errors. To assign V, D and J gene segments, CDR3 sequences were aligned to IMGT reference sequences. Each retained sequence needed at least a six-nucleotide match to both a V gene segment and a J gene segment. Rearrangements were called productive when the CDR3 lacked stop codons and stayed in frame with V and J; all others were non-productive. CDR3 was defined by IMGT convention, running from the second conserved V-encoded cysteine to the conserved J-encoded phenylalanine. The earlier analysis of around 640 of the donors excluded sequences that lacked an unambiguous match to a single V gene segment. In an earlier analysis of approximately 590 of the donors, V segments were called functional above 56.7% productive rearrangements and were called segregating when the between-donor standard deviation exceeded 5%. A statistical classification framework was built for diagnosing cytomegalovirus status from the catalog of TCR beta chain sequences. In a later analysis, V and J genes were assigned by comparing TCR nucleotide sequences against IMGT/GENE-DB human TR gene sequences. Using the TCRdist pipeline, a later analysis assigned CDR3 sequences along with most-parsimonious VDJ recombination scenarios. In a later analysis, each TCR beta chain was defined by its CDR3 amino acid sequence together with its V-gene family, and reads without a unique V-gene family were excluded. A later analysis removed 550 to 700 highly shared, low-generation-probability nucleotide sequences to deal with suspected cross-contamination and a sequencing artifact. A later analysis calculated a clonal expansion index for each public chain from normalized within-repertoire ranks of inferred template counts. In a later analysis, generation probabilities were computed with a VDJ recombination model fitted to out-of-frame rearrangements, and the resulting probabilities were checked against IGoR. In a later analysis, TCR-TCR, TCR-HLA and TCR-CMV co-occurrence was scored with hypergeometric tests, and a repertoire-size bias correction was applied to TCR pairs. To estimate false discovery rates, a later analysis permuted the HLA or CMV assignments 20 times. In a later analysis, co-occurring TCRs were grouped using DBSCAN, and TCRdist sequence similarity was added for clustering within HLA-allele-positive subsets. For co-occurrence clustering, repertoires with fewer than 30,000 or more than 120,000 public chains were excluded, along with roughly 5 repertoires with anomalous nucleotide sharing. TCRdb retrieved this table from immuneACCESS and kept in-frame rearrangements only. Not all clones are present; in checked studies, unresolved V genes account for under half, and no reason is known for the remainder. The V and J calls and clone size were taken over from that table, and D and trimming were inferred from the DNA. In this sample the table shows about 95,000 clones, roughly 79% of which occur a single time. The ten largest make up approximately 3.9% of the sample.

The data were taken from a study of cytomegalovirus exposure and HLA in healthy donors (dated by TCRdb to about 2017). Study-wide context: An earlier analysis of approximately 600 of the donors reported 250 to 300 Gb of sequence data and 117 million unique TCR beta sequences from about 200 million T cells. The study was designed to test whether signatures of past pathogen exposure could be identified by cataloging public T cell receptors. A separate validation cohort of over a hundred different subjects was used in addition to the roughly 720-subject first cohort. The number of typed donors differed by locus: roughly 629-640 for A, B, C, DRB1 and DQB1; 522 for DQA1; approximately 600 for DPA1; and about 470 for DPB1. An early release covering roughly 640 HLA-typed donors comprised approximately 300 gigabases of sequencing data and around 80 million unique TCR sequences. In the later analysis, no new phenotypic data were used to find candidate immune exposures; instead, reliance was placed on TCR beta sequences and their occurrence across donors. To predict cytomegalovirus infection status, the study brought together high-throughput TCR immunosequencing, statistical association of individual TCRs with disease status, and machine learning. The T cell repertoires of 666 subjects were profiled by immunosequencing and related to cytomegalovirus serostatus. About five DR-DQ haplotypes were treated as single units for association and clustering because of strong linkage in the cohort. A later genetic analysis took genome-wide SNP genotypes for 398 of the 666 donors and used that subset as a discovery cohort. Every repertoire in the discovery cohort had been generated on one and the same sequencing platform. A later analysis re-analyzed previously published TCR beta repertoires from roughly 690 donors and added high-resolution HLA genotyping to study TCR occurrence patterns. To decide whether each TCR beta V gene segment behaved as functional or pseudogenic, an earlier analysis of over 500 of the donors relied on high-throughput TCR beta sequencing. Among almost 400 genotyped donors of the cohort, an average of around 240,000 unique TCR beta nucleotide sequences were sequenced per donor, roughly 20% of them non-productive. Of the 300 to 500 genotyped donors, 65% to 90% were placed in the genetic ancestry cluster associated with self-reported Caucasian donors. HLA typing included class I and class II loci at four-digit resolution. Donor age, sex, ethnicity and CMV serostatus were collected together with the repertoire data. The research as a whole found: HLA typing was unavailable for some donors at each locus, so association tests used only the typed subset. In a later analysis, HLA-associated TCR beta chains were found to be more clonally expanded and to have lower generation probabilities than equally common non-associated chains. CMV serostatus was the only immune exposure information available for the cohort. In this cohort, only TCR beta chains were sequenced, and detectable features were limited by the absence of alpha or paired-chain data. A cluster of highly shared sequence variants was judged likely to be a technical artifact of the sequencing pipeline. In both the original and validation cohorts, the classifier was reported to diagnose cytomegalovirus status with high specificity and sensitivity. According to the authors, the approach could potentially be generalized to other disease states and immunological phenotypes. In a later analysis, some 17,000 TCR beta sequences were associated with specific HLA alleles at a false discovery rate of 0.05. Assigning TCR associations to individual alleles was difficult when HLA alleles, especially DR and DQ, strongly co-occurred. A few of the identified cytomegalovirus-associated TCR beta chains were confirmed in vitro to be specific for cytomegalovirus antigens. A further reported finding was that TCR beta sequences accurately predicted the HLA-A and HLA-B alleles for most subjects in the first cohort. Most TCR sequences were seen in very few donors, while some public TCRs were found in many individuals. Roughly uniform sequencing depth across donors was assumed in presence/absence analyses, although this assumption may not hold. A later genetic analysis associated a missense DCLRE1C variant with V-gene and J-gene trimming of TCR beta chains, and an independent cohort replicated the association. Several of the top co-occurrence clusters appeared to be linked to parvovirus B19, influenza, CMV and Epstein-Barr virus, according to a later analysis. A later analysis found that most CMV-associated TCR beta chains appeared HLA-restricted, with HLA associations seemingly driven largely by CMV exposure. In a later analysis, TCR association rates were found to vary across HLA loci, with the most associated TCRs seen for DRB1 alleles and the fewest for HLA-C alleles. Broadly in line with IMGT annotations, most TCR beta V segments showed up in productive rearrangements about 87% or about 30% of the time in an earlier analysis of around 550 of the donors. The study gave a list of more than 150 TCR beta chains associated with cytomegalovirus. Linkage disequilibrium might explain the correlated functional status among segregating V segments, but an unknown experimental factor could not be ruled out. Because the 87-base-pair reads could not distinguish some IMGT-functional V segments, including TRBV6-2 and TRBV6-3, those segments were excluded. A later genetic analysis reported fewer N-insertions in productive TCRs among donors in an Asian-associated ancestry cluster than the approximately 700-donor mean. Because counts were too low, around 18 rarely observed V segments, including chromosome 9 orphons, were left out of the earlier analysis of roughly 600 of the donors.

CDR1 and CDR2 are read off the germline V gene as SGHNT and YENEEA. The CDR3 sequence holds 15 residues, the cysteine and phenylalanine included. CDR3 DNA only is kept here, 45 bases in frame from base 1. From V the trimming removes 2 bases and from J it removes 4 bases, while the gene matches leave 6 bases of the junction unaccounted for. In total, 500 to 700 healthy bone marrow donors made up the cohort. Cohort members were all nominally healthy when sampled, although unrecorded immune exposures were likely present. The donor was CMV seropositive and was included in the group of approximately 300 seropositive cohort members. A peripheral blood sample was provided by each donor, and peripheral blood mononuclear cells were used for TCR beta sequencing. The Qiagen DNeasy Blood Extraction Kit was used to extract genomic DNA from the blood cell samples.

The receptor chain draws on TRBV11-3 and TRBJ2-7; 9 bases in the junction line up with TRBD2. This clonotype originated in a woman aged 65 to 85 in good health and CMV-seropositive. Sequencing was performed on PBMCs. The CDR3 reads CASSLSSTSGYEQYF. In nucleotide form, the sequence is TGTGCCAGCAGCTTATCTTCGACTAGCGGTTACGAGCAGTACTTC.